The clone carrying this T cell receptor (beta chain) was detected ten times or more. The target antigen is unknown. These data originate in a study of CD8 T cells in ankylosing spondylitis. Findings of the study overall: Blood of patients with ankylosing spondylitis appeared to be characterized by a TCR beta motif of seven or eight highly homologous variants. There were earlier reports of some motif variants in reactive arthritis synovial fluid and blood.

TCRdb reanalysed the 5' RACE reads using MiXCR and keeps one entry per CDR3 protein. This repertoire shows fewer than 350,000 distinct CDR3 sequences, about 9.9% found once; its top ten account for around 10%. This CDR3 is 13 amino acids long. Trimming cost V 6 bases and J 3 bases, with 12 bases left between them. CDR1 and CDR2 (germline): MNHEY, SMNVEV (reference sequence). Material: blood, either unsorted or a sorted T cell fraction (not recorded which). This sequence originates from a female donor with ankylosing spondylitis or in good health (not recorded which). This sequence joins TRBV27 and TRBJ2-7; no clear D gene. CDR3 sequence: CASRPDHYYEQYF. The CDR3 DNA sequence: TGTGCCAGCAGACCAGACCATTACTACGAGCAGTACTTC.